These 2 T cell receptor beta chains were sequenced from one sample in a study of Graves' ophthalmopathy and Graves' hyperthyroidism. The TCR beta CDR3 regions underwent amplification from RNA transcripts. An initial RT-PCR round employing HTBI primers preceded a second-round multiplex PCR. Each CDR3 protein gets one entry after TCRdb re-called the multiplex PCR reads with MiXCR. The sample shows under 200,000 distinct CDR3 sequences, 30% to 45% of them seen only once. The sequenced sample was peripheral blood. These receptors all come from a woman between 40 and 55 years old with Graves' ophthalmopathy.

This clonotype came up a few times. V is TRBV7-9 and J is TRBJ2-7; D gene ambiguous. This CDR3 has 14 amino acids. Germline V lookup: CDR1 SEHNR, CDR2 FQNEAQ (reference sequence). Trimming removed 5 bases at V and 9 bases at J, with 20 bases between. The CDR3 reads CASSPPGLPTGQYF. The CDR3 DNA reads as TGTGCCAGCAGCCCTCCGGGCCTCCCGACCGGGCAGTACTTC.

V is TRBV7-6 and J is TRBJ2-6; D is undetermined. The CDR3 consists of 17 residues. CDR1 is SGHVS, CDR2 FNYEAQ, per germline. V was cut by 5 bases and J by 0 bases, with 14 bases left in between. CDR3 nucleotide sequence: TGTGCCAGCAGCCTGTCCCCCCTGGGCTCTGGGGCCAACGTCCTGACTTTC. Its translation is CASSLSPLGSGANVLTF.